This TCR beta chain was identified during a study of Tregs in tolerant kidney transplant recipients. Sequencing used immunoSEQ multiplex PCR; TCRdb keeps in-frame clones, though not all of them. The sample has some 55,000 clones, around 80% seen once; the top ten hold more than 4%. The CDR3 contains 14 residues. Trimming left V 0 bases short and J 2 bases short, with 7 bases between. Germline V lookup: CDR1 SGHRS, CDR2 YFSETQ. Unstimulated regulatory T cells (CD4+CD25+CD127-), CD4+CD25- non-regulatory cells, CD4 and CD8 cells were FACS-sorted from thawed PBMCs. Study-wide results and limits: Biological reproducibility was not directly addressed in this study. Few patients were studied, so findings need validation in larger groups. Expanding Tregs on activated donor B cells appeared to best identify donor-specific TCRbeta clones.

This clone came up once. Its antigen is currently unknown. This sequence was found in a human donor in good health. Specimen: CD4+ T cells from blood. The V call is TRBV5-1, the J call TRBJ2-3; D uncertain. In nucleotides, the CDR3 is TGCGCCAGCAGCTTGGCCGTATACACAGATACGCAGTATTTT. It yields the protein CASSLAVYTDTQYF.